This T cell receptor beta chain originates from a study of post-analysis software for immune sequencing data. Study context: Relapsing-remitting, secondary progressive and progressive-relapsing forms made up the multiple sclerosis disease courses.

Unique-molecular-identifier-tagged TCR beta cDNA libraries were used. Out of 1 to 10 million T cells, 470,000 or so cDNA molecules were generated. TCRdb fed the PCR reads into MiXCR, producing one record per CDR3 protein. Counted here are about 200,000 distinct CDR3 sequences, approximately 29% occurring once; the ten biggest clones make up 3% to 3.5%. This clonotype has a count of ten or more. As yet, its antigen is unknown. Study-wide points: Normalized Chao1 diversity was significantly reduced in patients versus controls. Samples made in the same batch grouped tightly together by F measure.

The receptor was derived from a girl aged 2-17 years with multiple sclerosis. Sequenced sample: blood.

The chain's CDR3 is CASSLEGQGYGYTF. The CDR3 bases are TGCGCCAGCAGCTTGGAGGGGCAGGGGTATGGCTACACCTTC. The J gene is TRBJ1-2, the V gene TRBV5-1; TRBD1 might be the D (6 bases). V gave up 0 bases and J gave up 5 bases, with 11 bases separating them. Germline V gene sequence: CDR1 SGHRS, CDR2 YFSETQ. The CDR3 totals 14 residues.